The 16 T cell receptor beta chains listed next were all sequenced from one sample in a study of shared clonotypes between healthy human individuals. Some clones are missing from TCRdb's copy, which holds only in-frame ones; the method was immunoSEQ multiplex PCR. This table holds 2 million to 2.5 million clones, 90% to 96% found once. The sequencing sample was made of naive CD4+ T cells sorted from blood. Subset indicated: CD45RA+ positively selected. These receptors all stem from a man aged 18 to 30 in good health.

About this clone: The same CDR3 arises from other DNA sequences in this sample as well. The V and J genes are TRBV7-2 and TRBJ2-7, with TRBD1 as a possible D gene (6 bases). Trimming pared 2 bases from V and 3 bases from J, leaving 11 bases between. From germline, CDR1 is SGHTA and CDR2 FQGNSA. CDR3 length: 14 residues. The CDR3 spells CASSLSQGSYEQYF. In DNA, the CDR3 is TGTGCCAGCAGCTTATCCCAGGGGAGCTACGAGCAGTACTTC.

This chain links TRBV5-1 with TRBJ2-5; 7 bases line up with TRBD2. Germline CDR1 reads SGHRS; CDR2 reads YFSETQ. The ends lost 4 bases at V and 2 bases at J; junction bases unmatched: 5. This CDR3 comprises 14 residues. The CDR3 DNA sequence: TGCGCCAGCAGCATACCTAGCGGACAAGAGACCCAGTACTTC. Amino acid sequence: CASSIPSGQETQYF.

This chain's CDR3 is CASSYGASGNTIYF. In DNA form, the CDR3 reads TGTGCCAGCAGTTACGGGGCCTCTGGAAACACCATATATTTT. The chain joins TRBV6-5 to TRBJ1-3, with a tentative D call TRBD1 (5 bases). Trimming left V 2 bases short and J 0 bases short, with 5 bases between. CDR3 size: 14 residues. Germline V gene data show CDR1 as MNHEY and CDR2 as SVGAGI.

This chain connects TRBV7-6 to TRBJ2-7; 9 bases agree with TRBD1. The CDR3 contains 14 residues. From germline, CDR1 is SGHVS and CDR2 FNYEAQ. Trimming removed 6 bases from V and 7 bases from J; junction bases left unmatched: 10. DNA of the CDR3: TGTGCCAGCAGGTCCGGGACAGGGACTGGTGAGCAGTACTTC. Translating gives CASRSGTGTGEQYF.

The chain carries TRBV5-1 and TRBJ2-5, with D uncertain. Trimming took 5 bases from V and 0 from J, leaving 11 bases between them. Germline CDR1 and CDR2: SGHRS and YFSETQ. The CDR3 is made up of 14 amino acids. CDR3 loop: CASRVGLYQETQYF. CDR3 coding DNA: TGCGCCAGCAGGGTTGGTTTGTACCAAGAGACCCAGTACTTC.

The V and J genes are TRBV7-9 and TRBJ2-1; D is unresolved. The length of the CDR3 is 12 residues. CDR1 SEHNR and CDR2 FQNEAQ come from the germline V gene (reference sequence). V gave up 4 bases and J gave up 7 bases, with 8 bases separating them. The CDR3 reads CASSSMGNEQFF. The CDR3 DNA follows: TGTGCCAGCAGCTCGATGGGAAATGAGCAGTTCTTC.

The V and J genes are TRBV5-1 and TRBJ1-2; D might be TRBD1 (6 bases). Per the germline V gene, CDR1 is SGHRS and CDR2 is YFSETQ. The CDR3 runs to 16 residues. The germline V and J ends were trimmed by 4 bases and 0 bases, with 16 bases remaining between them. The CDR3 protein is CASSLGQGPTNYGYTF. The DNA of the CDR3 is TGCGCCAGCAGCCTGGGGCAGGGGCCGACTAACTATGGCTACACCTTC.

This clone has a single count. The chain uses TRBV7-8 and TRBJ2-7; D is unclear. Deletions cut 5 bases from V and 5 bases from J, with 13 bases between. Germline V CDR1 and CDR2: SGHVS, FQNEAQ. The CDR3 extends over 13 amino acids. Here the CDR3 reads CASSQVGRDEQYF. Here the CDR3 DNA reads TGTGCCAGCAGCCAAGTGGGAAGGGACGAGCAGTACTTC.

This chain joins TRBV7-2 and TRBJ2-3; D uncertain. The V and J ends lost 2 bases and 7 bases respectively, with 4 bases between them. Germline V gene sequence: CDR1 SGHTA, CDR2 FQGNSA. CDR3 length: 11 residues. DNA for the CDR3: TGTGCCAGCAGCTTAATATATACGCAGTATTTT. Amino acid sequence: CASSLIYTQYF.

The chain employs TRBV10-3 and TRBJ1-1; perhaps TRBD1 as D (6 bases). Germline V CDR1 and CDR2: ENHRY, SYGVKD. V was shortened by 4 bases and J by 4 bases, with 22 bases between the two germline ends. The CDR3 spans 17 residues. This chain's CDR3 is CAISGRDMTKNGTEAFF. In DNA, the CDR3 is TGTGCCATCAGTGGTCGGGACATGACGAAGAACGGCACTGAAGCTTTCTTT.

The rearrangement joins TRBV10-3 to TRBJ2-1; 12 bases map to TRBD2. The ends lost 9 bases at V and 4 bases at J; junction bases unmatched: 4. This CDR3 is 14 amino acids long. The germline V gene encodes CDR1 ENHRY and CDR2 SYGVKD. CDR3 loop: CAITTSGSYNEQFF. In DNA, the CDR3 is TGTGCCATAACGACTAGCGGGAGTTACAATGAGCAGTTCTTC.

V is TRBV30 and J is TRBJ2-5, with D unresolved. V gave up 7 bases and J gave up 5 bases, with 20 bases separating them. This CDR3 region has 14 residues. Germline V CDR1 and CDR2: GTSNPN, SVGIG (reference sequence). In DNA, the CDR3 is TGTGCCTTTTTTAGAAGGGCCGACGGTGAGACCCAGTACTTC. It codes for CAFFRRADGETQYF.

J is TRBJ1-2 and V is TRBV29-1; 7 bases are a match to TRBD1. The V gene's germline CDR1 is SQVTM and CDR2 ANQGSEA. The CDR3 is 12 residues long. Trimming cost V 7 bases and J 8 bases; bases outside gene matches: 10. DNA for the CDR3: TGCAGCGCTTCACGACAGGGAGGAGGCTACACCTTC. This translates into CSASRQGGGYTF.

V usage is TRBV28 and J usage is TRBJ2-5, with TRBD1 identical over 8 bases. The J segment lost 1 base and the V segment lost 6 bases, leaving 7 bases of the junction unmatched. Germline V gene data show CDR1 as MDHEN and CDR2 as SYDVKM. The CDR3 is 15 amino acids. DNA for the CDR3: TGTGCCAGCAGAACAGGGGGTCCTATCCAAGAGACCCAGTACTTC. Translated: CASRTGGPIQETQYF. The whole variable domain, filled in from reference TRBV28 and TRBJ2-5, reads DVKVTQSSRYLVKRTGEKVFLECVQDMDHENMFWYRQDPGLGLRLIYFSYDVKMKEKGDIPEGYSVSREKKERFSLILESASTNQTSMYLCASRTGGPIQETQYFGPGTRLLVL.

This clone was observed once. The CDR3 DNA follows: TGTGCCAGCAGCTTGGTAGTGTACACCGGGGAGCTGTTTTTT. It codes for CASSLVVYTGELFF. The chain uses TRBV5-5 and TRBJ2-2; D is unresolved. The CDR3 totals 14 residues. Per germline, CDR1 SGHKS and CDR2 YYEKEE (reference sequence). Trimming stripped 0 bases from V and 3 bases from J, with 6 bases between.

V and J are TRBV19 and TRBJ1-6, with 8 bases matching TRBD1. J lost 5 bases, V lost 5 bases, and 8 bases had no gene match. The CDR3 spans 16 residues. Germline V gene lookup returns CDR1 LNHDA and CDR2 SQIVND (reference sequence). This CDR3 is CASSDRTGKNNSPLHF. CDR3 DNA: TGTGCCAGTAGTGATAGGACAGGGAAGAATAATTCACCCCTCCACTTT.